The next 27 T cell receptor beta chains were all read from a single sample in a study of blood T cell repertoires in COVID-19 (TCRdb year 2020). The protocol used for the library was the immunoSEQ multiplex PCR assay. Held by TCRdb, this immuneACCESS table contains in-frame sequences only and omits some clones. Under half of the omission traces to an unresolved V gene where checked; the cause of the rest is unknown. Here the sample has roughly 200,000 clones; 85% to 90% occur a single time. The top ten clones comprise approximately 0.64% of the sample. Material: peripheral blood. The receptors here all came from a man between 45 and 60 years old with acute or convalescent COVID-19.

CDR3 DNA: TGTGCCAGCAAGTCCGGGACAGGGGAGTTCTACGAGCAGTACTTC. It specifies CASKSGTGEFYEQYF. J is TRBJ2-7 and V is TRBV2, with TRBD1 identical over 10 bases. After removal of 7 bases from V and 3 bases from J, the junction contained 9 bases not matched to a gene. Germline V lookup: CDR1 SNHLY, CDR2 FYNNEI. The CDR3 is made up of 15 amino acids.

V is TRBV5-4 and J is TRBJ2-7; 10 bases map to TRBD1. With V trimmed by 4 bases and J by 4 bases, 8 bases remained unmatched. The germline V gene encodes CDR1 SGHNT and CDR2 YYREEE (reference sequence). CDR3 length equals 15 residues. Written as DNA, the CDR3 is TGTGCCAGCAGCACTAAGACAGGGGGCAAGTACGAGCAGTACTTC. Encoded protein: CASSTKTGGKYEQYF.

This sequence joins TRBV5-1 and TRBJ2-3; 9 nucleotides align to TRBD1. J was trimmed by 0 bases and V by 3 bases; bases with no gene match: 8. Germline lookup yields CDR1 SGHRS and CDR2 YFSETQ. There are 17 residues in the CDR3. The CDR3 loop reads CASSYLTGGDSTDTQYF. CDR3 DNA: TGCGCCAGCAGCTACCTGACAGGGGGAGATAGCACAGATACGCAGTATTTT.

J is TRBJ2-1 and V is TRBV6-2 or TRBV6-3, with D tentatively TRBD2 (6 bases). Trimming left V 2 bases short and J 0 bases short, with 11 bases between. The CDR3 has 16 residues. Germline V lookup: CDR1 MNHEY, CDR2 SVGEGT. The CDR3 nucleotides are TGTGCCAGCAGTTACGCGGGACTGCACTCCTACAATGAGCAGTTCTTC. It is translated as CASSYAGLHSYNEQFF.

The chain couples TRBV24-1 to TRBJ2-3; D is unresolved. The germline V gene encodes CDR1 KGHDR and CDR2 SFDVKD. Trimming removed 9 bases at V and 6 bases at J, with 9 bases between. This CDR3 region has 11 residues. For the CDR3, the DNA is TGTGCCACCGGCCAGTGGGATACGCAGTATTTT. Protein product: CATGQWDTQYF.

The chain is built from TRBV28 and TRBJ1-2; the D is unclear. Trimming removed 6 bases at V and 7 bases at J, with 18 bases between. The CDR3 runs 14 residues. Germline lookup yields CDR1 MDHEN and CDR2 SYDVKM. CDR3 DNA sequence: TGTGCCAGCAGCCGCTTGACCATGGGGAGTGGCTACACCTTC. It encodes CASSRLTMGSGYTF.

The rearrangement joins TRBV4-2 to TRBJ1-2; TRBD1 is a possible D gene (6 bases). Trimming pared 0 bases from V and 4 bases from J, leaving 15 bases between. The CDR3 spans 16 residues. Germline assignment: CDR1 LGHNA and CDR2 YNFKEQ. CDR3 nucleotide sequence: TGTGCCAGCAGCCAAGATGTGGGGGCGCAGGCCTATGGCTACACCTTC. Translation gives CASSQDVGAQAYGYTF.

The V gene is TRBV19, the J gene TRBJ2-3, with 15 nucleotides matching TRBD2. The CDR3 runs 17 residues. Unmatched junction bases numbered 7, after V lost 5 bases and J lost 4 bases. The V gene's germline CDR1 is LNHDA and CDR2 SQIVND (reference sequence). This chain's CDR3 is CASSFLGLAGGADTQYF. The CDR3 bases are TGTGCCAGTAGTTTCCTAGGACTAGCGGGAGGGGCAGATACGCAGTATTTT.

The rearrangement joins TRBV5-1 to TRBJ2-7; 10 bases fit TRBD1. CDR1 is SGHRS, CDR2 YFSETQ, per germline. This CDR3 has 13 amino acids. V lost 4 bases, J lost 5 bases, and 3 bases stayed unmatched. The CDR3 reads CASSGQGDHEQYF. CDR3 nucleotides: TGCGCCAGCAGCGGACAGGGGGACCACGAGCAGTACTTC.

The J gene is TRBJ1-6, the V gene TRBV18, with D possibly being TRBD1 (6 bases). This CDR3 has 13 residues. Germline loops: CDR1 KGHSH, CDR2 LQKENI. The V end was cut by 5 bases, the J end by 9 bases, with 11 bases between. The CDR3 loop is CASSGDTGSPLHF. The CDR3 region has the DNA TGTGCCAGCTCAGGGGACACGGGTTCACCCCTCCACTTT.

With respect to this clone: This sample includes further DNA sequences coding for the same CDR3. The V call is TRBV6-5, the J call TRBJ2-1; 7 nucleotides line up with TRBD2. The CDR3 has 13 amino acids. The germline gives CDR1 MNHEY, CDR2 SVGAGI. Losses at the gene ends were 3 bases for V and 7 bases for J; bases not matched to a gene: 3. The DNA for the CDR3 is TGTGCCAGCAGTTATGGGGGGGGGAATGAGCAGTTCTTC. As protein: CASSYGGGNEQFF.

This clone was detected once. The chain combines TRBV9 with TRBJ2-2; D may be TRBD2 (5 bases). Germline CDR1 reads SGDLS; CDR2 reads YYNGEE. CDR3 size: 15 residues. V gave up 4 bases and J gave up 5 bases, with 15 bases separating them. The DNA for the CDR3 is TGTGCCAGCAGCTCGGGGTGGGAACGGACCGGGGAGCTGTTTTTT. This encodes CASSSGWERTGELFF.

The chain joins TRBV19 to TRBJ2-1; TRBD2 agrees at 10 bases. The CDR3 runs 14 residues. V lost 4 bases and J lost 5; bases outside the gene matches: 2. The germline V gene has CDR1 LNHDA and CDR2 SQIVND (reference sequence). The CDR3 DNA reads TGTGCCAGTAGTAGACTAGCGGGCGACAATGAGCAGTTCTTC. It codes for CASSRLAGDNEQFF.

The chain combines TRBV6-5 with TRBJ2-3; D perhaps matches TRBD2 (7 bases). Germline CDR1 reads MNHEY; CDR2 reads SVGAGI. The CDR3 sequence is 15 residues long. V was shortened by 4 bases and J by 6 bases, with 17 bases between the two germline ends. In DNA form, the CDR3 reads TGTGCCAGCAGTTCCAGGGGAGGGGGTTATGATACGCAGTATTTT. This encodes CASSSRGGGYDTQYF.

The chain is built from TRBV11-2 and TRBJ1-2; 7 bases align to TRBD1. There are 17 residues in the CDR3. Germline V gives CDR1 SGHAT, CDR2 FQNNGV. The J segment lost 2 bases and the V segment lost 2 bases, leaving 11 bases of the junction unmatched. The CDR3 region is CASSLRGRRLMNYGYTF. The CDR3 DNA sequence: TGTGCCAGCAGCTTAAGGGGGCGCAGGCTGATGAACTATGGCTACACCTTC. Drawing the rest from reference TRBV11-2 and TRBJ1-2, the complete variable domain is EAGVAQSPRYKIIEKRQSVAFWCNPISGHATLYWYQQILGQGPKLLIQFQNNGVVDDSQLPKDRFSAERLKGVDSTLKIQPAKLEDSAVYLCASSLRGRRLMNYGYTFGSGTRLTVV.

The rearrangement joins TRBV4-3 to TRBJ2-2; 8 positions agree with TRBD1. Germline V gives CDR1 LGHNA, CDR2 YSLEER. Germline trimming cut 2 bases from V and 4 bases from J; bases unmatched to any gene: 3. There are 15 residues in the CDR3. CDR3 in DNA: TGCGCCAGCAGCCAAACAGGGGGTGTCACCGGGGAGCTGTTTTTT. Translation gives CASSQTGGVTGELFF.

The genes are TRBV28 and TRBJ2-2; 11 bases fit TRBD2. V lost 6 bases, J lost 5 bases, and 5 bases stayed unmatched. Germline assignment: CDR1 MDHEN and CDR2 SYDVKM. The CDR3 contains 15 residues. CDR3 sequence: CASRTGTSGTGELFF. The CDR3 DNA sequence: TGTGCCAGCAGAACCGGGACTAGCGGTACCGGGGAGCTGTTTTTT. Combining the CDR3 with reference TRBV28 and TRBJ2-2 gives the whole variable domain DVKVTQSSRYLVKRTGEKVFLECVQDMDHENMFWYRQDPGLGLRLIYFSYDVKMKEKGDIPEGYSVSREKKERFSLILESASTNQTSMYLCASRTGTSGTGELFFGEGSRLTVL.

The gene calls are TRBV29-1 and TRBJ1-2; D perhaps matches TRBD1 (6 bases). Germline lookup yields CDR1 SQVTM and CDR2 ANQGSEA. The CDR3 is 15 amino acids. Trimming took off 3 bases at V and 4 bases at J, with 18 bases between the two ends. The CDR3: CSVEDPGAIPYGYTF. The DNA for the CDR3 is TGCAGCGTTGAGGATCCAGGGGCGATACCCTATGGCTACACCTTC.

This clone was recorded once. The chain combines TRBV6-5 with TRBJ2-5; perhaps TRBD2 as D (5 bases). This CDR3 is built from 13 residues. The germline CDR1 and CDR2 sequences are MNHEY and SVGAGI. V was trimmed by 2 bases and J by 7 bases, leaving 11 bases between them. The CDR3 spells CASSYGVEGTQYF. DNA of the CDR3: TGTGCCAGCAGTTACGGGGTAGAGGGGACCCAGTACTTC.

The chain employs TRBV9 and TRBJ2-2; D possibly corresponds to TRBD2 (6 bases). Per germline, CDR1 SGDLS and CDR2 YYNGEE. Trimming pared 3 bases from V and 4 bases from J, leaving 13 bases between. This CDR3 region has 15 residues. In nucleotides, the CDR3 is TGTGCCAGCAGCGCCGGGACTTACCTCACCGGGGAGCTGTTTTTT. As protein: CASSAGTYLTGELFF.

The gene calls are TRBV5-4 and TRBJ2-4; possible D gene TRBD2, 7 bases. Germline V CDR1 and CDR2: SGHNT, YYREEE (reference sequence). The germline V and J ends were trimmed by 4 bases and 8 bases, with 22 bases remaining between them. The CDR3 consists of 16 residues. The CDR3 DNA follows: TGTGCCAGCAGCCGGGGGGCTAGCGGAGGAGCGGACATTCAGTACTTC. It codes for CASSRGASGGADIQYF.

The chain employs TRBV28 and TRBJ1-1; D is undetermined. The CDR3 length is 12 residues. V gave up 3 bases and J gave up 11 bases, with 13 bases separating them. The germline V gene has CDR1 MDHEN and CDR2 SYDVKM. For the CDR3, the DNA is TGTGCCAGCAGTTTGACTTTTAATAGGGCTTTCTTT. Its translation: CASSLTFNRAFF.

This rearrangement joins TRBV7-2 to TRBJ2-3; 7 nucleotides align to TRBD2. Germline V gene sequence: CDR1 SGHTA, CDR2 FQGNSA. The CDR3 consists of 14 residues. The V and J ends lost 5 bases and 7 bases, in that order; junction bases with no gene match: 9. CDR3 loop: CASSPGLDVYTQYF. In nucleotides, the CDR3 is TGTGCCAGCAGCCCCGGACTAGATGTCTATACGCAGTATTTT.

This chain joins TRBV28 and TRBJ2-7; 8 nucleotides agree with TRBD2. V lost 7 bases to trimming and J lost 5 bases; unmatched junction nucleotides: 7. Germline CDR1 and CDR2: MDHEN and SYDVKM. The CDR3 is made up of 13 amino acids. CDR3: CASKEREPDEQYF. The CDR3 coding sequence is TGTGCCAGCAAGGAGCGGGAGCCGGACGAGCAGTACTTC.

The V call is TRBV5-4, the J call TRBJ2-5, with TRBD2 matching over 7 bases. Germline CDR1 reads SGHNT; CDR2 reads YYREEE (reference sequence). This CDR3 is 15 amino acids long. J gave up 7 bases and V 1 base, and 10 bases lay outside the gene matches. The CDR3 sequence is CASSLMGGLVGTQYF. DNA of the CDR3: TGTGCCAGCAGCTTGATGGGGGGGTTGGTTGGGACCCAGTACTTC.

The chain couples TRBV6-6 to TRBJ2-7, with TRBD1 matching 9 bases. Germline V gene data show CDR1 as MNHNY and CDR2 as SVGAGI (reference sequence). The CDR3 is made up of 15 amino acids. The V gene end was trimmed by 6 bases and the J gene end by 0 bases; junction bases not matched to a gene: 6. The CDR3 is CASRTGQGSSYEQYV. As DNA, the CDR3 is TGTGCCAGCAGGACTGGACAGGGGAGCTCCTACGAGCAGTACGTC.

The J gene is TRBJ1-5, the V gene TRBV19, with D possibly matching TRBD1 (6 bases). The length of the CDR3 is 15 residues. V lost 3 bases and J lost 7, with 16 bases in between. Germline V gene lookup returns CDR1 LNHDA and CDR2 SQIVND (reference sequence). Here the CDR3 DNA reads TGTGCCAGTAGTATCAGTTCAGGGGTAGGGCAGCCCCAGCATTTT. Translation: CASSISSGVGQPQHF.